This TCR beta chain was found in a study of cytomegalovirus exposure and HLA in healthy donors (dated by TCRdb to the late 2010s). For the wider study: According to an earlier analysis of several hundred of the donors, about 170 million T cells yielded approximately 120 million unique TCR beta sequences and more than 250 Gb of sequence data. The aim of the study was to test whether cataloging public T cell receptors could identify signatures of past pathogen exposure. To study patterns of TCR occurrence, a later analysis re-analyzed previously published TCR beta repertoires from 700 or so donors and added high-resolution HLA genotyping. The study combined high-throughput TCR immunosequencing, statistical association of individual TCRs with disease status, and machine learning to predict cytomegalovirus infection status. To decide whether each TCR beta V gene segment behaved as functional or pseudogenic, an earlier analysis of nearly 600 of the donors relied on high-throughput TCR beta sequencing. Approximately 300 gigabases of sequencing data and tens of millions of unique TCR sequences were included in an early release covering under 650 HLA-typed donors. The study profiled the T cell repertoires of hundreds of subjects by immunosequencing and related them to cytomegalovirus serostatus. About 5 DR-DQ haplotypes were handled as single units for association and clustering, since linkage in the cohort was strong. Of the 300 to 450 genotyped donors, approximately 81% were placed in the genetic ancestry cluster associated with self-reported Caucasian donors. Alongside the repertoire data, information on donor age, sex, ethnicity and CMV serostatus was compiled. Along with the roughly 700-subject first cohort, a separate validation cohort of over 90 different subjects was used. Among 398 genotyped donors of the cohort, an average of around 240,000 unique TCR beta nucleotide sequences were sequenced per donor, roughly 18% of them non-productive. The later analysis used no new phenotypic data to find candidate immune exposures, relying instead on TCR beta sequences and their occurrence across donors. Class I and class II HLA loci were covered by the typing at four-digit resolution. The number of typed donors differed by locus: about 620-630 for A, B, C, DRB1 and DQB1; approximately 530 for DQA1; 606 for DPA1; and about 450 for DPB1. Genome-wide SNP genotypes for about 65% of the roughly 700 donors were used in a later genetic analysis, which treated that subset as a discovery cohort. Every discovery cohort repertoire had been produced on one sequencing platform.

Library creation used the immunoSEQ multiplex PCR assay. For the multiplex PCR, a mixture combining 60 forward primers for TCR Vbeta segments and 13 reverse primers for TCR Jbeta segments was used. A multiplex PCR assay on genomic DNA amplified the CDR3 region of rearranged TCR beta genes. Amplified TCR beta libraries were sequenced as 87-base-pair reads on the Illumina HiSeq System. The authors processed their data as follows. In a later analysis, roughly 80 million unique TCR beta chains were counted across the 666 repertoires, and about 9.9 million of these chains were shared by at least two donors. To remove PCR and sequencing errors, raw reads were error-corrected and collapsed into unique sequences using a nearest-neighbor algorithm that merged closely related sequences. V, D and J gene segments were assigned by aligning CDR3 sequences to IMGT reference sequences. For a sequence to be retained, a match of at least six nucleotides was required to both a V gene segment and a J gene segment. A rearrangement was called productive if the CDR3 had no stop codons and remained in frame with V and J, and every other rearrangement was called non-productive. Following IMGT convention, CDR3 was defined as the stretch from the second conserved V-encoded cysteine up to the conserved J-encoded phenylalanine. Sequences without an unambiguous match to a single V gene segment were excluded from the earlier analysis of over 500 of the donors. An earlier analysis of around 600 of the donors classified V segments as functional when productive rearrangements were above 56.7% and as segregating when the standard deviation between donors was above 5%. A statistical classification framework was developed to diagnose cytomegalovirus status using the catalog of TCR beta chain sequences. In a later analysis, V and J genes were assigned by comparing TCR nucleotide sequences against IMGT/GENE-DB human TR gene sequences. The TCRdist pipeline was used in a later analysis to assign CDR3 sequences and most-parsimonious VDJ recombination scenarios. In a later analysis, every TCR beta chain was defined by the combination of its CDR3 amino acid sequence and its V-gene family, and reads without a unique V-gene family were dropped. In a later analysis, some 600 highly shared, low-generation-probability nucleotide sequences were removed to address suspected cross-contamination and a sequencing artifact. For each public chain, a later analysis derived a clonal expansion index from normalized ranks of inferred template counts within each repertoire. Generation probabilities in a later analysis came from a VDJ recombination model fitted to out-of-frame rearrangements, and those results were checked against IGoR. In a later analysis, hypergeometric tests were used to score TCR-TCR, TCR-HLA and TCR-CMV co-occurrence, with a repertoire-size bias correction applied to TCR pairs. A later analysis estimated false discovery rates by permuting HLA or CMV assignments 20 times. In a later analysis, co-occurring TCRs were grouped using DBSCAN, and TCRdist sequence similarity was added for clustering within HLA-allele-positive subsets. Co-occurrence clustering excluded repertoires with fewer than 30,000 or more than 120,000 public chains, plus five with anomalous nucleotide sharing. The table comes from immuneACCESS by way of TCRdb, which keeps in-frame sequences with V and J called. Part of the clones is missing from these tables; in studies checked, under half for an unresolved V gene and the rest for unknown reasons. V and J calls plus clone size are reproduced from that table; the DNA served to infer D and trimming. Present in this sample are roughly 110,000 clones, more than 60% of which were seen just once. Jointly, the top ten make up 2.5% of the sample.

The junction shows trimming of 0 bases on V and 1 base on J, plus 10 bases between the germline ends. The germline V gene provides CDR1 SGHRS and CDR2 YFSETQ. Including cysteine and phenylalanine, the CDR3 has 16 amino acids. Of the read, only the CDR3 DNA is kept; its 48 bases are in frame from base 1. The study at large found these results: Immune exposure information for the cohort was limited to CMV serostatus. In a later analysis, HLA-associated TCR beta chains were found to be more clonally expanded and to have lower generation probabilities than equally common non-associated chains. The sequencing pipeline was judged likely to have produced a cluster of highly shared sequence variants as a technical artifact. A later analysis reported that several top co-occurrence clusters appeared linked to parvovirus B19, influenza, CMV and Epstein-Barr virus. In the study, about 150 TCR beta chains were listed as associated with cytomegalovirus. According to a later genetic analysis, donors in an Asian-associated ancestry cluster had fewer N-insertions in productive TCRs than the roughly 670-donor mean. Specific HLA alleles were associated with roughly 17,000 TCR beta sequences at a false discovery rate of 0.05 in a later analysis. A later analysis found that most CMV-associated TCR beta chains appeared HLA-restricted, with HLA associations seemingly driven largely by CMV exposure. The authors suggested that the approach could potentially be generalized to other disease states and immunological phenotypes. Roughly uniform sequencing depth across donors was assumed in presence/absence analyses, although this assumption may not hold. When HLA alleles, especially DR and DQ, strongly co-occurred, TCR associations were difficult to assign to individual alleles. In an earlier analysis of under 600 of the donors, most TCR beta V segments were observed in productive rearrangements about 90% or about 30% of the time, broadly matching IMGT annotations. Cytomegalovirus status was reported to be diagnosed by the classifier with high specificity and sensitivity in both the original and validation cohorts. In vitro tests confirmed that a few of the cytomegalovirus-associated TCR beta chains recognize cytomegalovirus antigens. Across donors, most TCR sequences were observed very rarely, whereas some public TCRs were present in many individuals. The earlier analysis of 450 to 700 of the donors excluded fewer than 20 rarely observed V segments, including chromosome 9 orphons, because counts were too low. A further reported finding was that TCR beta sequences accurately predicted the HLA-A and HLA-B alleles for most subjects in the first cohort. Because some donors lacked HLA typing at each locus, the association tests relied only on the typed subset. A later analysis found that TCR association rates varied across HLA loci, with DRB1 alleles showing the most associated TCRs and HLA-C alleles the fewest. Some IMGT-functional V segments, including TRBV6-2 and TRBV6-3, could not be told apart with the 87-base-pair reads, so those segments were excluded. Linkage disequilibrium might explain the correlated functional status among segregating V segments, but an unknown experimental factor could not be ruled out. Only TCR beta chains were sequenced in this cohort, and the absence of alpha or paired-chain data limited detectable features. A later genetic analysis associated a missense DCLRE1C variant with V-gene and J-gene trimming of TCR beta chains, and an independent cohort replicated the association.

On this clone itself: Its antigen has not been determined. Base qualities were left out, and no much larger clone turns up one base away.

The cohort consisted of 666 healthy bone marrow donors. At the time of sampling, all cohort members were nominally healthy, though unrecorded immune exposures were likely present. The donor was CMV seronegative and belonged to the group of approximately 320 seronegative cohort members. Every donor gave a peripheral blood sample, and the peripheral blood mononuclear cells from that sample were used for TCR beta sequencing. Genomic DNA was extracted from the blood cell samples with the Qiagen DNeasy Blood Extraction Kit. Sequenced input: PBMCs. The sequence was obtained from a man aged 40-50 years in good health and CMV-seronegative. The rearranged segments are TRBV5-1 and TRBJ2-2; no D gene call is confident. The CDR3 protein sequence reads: CASSLGAVWNTGELFF. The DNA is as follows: TGCGCCAGCAGCTTGGGGGCAGTCTGGAACACCGGGGAGCTGTTTTTT.